A single sample is the source of the 14 T cell receptor beta chains below, sequenced in a study of blood T cell repertoires in COVID-19. TCRdb keeps only in-frame clones here, not all; method: immunoSEQ multiplex PCR. The sample has around 140,000 clones; 80% to 90% are singletons. The sample taken for sequencing was peripheral blood. These receptors were obtained from a man in his 60s with active or convalescent COVID-19.

This clone occurred a few times. The rearrangement uses TRBV7-9 and TRBJ1-3; TRBD1 agrees at 10 bases. The CDR3 has 15 amino acids. Germline V gives CDR1 SEHNR, CDR2 FQNEAQ (reference sequence). V gave up 1 base and J gave up 5 bases; unmatched junction bases: 2. The CDR3 DNA is TGTGCCAGCAGCTTAGGACAGGGGGCCAGAAACACCATATATTTT. Translation: CASSLGQGARNTIYF.

The chain couples TRBV7-9 to TRBJ2-7, with 7 bases lining up with TRBD1. Germline V gene lookup returns CDR1 SEHNR and CDR2 FQNEAQ (reference sequence). The CDR3 has 13 amino acids. Trimming removed 5 bases from V and 1 base from J; junction bases left unmatched: 2. CDR3 sequence: CASSQGQSYEQYF. The CDR3 nucleotides are TGTGCCAGCAGCCAGGGACAGTCCTACGAGCAGTACTTC.

The gene calls are TRBV7-8 and TRBJ1-2; D remains ambiguous. CDR1 and CDR2 from the germline V gene are SGHVS and FQNEAQ. There are 12 residues in the CDR3. V dropped 8 bases and J dropped 3 bases, with 10 bases sitting between them. CDR3 loop: CASLWADYGYTF. The CDR3 bases are TGTGCCAGCCTGTGGGCAGACTATGGCTACACCTTC. Complete variable domain (other parts from reference TRBV7-8 and TRBJ1-2): GAGVSQSPRYKVAKRGQDVALRCDPISGHVSLFWYQQALGQGPEFLTYFQNEAQLDKSGLPSDRFFAERPEGSVSTLKIQRTQQEDSAVYLCASLWADYGYTFGSGTRLTVV.

J is TRBJ1-1 and V is TRBV9; 9 bases are shared with TRBD1. Trimming at V came to 5 bases and at J to 8 bases, leaving 7 bases not matched to a gene. In germline, CDR1 is SGDLS, CDR2 YYNGEE. This CDR3 spans 13 amino acids. Here the CDR3 DNA reads TGTGCCAGCAGGGGGACAGGGAACTCCGAAGCTTTCTTT. Amino acid sequence: CASRGTGNSEAFF.

In its sample, this clone was seen a few times. The chain uses TRBV19 and TRBJ1-1; D is unresolved. Trimming left V 1 base short and J 1 base short, with 4 bases between. The germline V gene encodes CDR1 LNHDA and CDR2 SQIVND (reference sequence). This CDR3 comprises 13 residues. The DNA of the CDR3 is TGTGCCAGTAGTATAGGAGGGAACACTGAAGCTTTCTTT. Residues: CASSIGGNTEAFF. The full variable domain, in which reference TRBV19 and TRBJ1-1 provide the parts outside the CDR3, is DGGITQSPKYLFRKEGQNVTLSCEQNLNHDAMYWYRQDPGQGLRLIYYSQIVNDFQKGDIAEGYSVSREKKESFPLTVTSAQKNPTAFYLCASSIGGNTEAFFGQGTRLTVV.

The chain is built from TRBV7-9 and TRBJ2-3, with 9 bases lining up with TRBD2. This CDR3 comprises 15 residues. Germline loops: CDR1 SEHNR, CDR2 FQNEAQ (reference sequence). V gave up 5 bases and J gave up 6 bases; unmatched junction bases: 9. CDR3 DNA sequence: TGTGCCAGCAGCCTCCGCGGGGGGGCCTTGGATACGCAGTATTTT. Translated: CASSLRGGALDTQYF.

This chain uses TRBV10-3 with TRBJ1-1; TRBD1 is a possible D gene (6 bases). The CDR3 sequence is 13 residues long. CDR1 and CDR2 from the germline V gene are ENHRY and SYGVKD. The germline V and J ends were trimmed by 3 bases and 5 bases, with 10 bases remaining between them. CDR3 nucleotide sequence: TGTGCCATCAGTGAAAGGGGGTGGACTGAAGCTTTCTTT. Residues: CAISERGWTEAFF.

This sequence joins TRBV7-9 and TRBJ2-4; 7 bases fit TRBD1. This CDR3 is built from 13 residues. CDR1 is SEHNR and CDR2 is FQNEAQ in the germline V gene (reference sequence). Germline trimming cut 3 bases from V and 9 bases from J; bases unmatched to any gene: 5. This chain's CDR3 is CASSFDRVGIQYF. The DNA of the CDR3 is TGTGCCAGCAGCTTCGACAGGGTTGGCATTCAGTACTTC.

The gene calls are TRBV4-3 and TRBJ2-2; 8 nucleotides line up with TRBD1. The CDR3 is made up of 17 amino acids. The V gene end was trimmed by 1 base and the J gene end by 1 base; junction bases not matched to a gene: 5. Germline loops: CDR1 LGHNA, CDR2 YSLEER. The CDR3 DNA reads as TGCGCCAGCAGCCAAGGACCCGGGACAGGGAACACCGGGGAGCTGTTTTTT. Protein sequence: CASSQGPGTGNTGELFF.

This rearrangement joins TRBV15 to TRBJ2-7; no clear D. This CDR3 is 13 amino acids long. The ends were cut back, 2 bases at V and 3 bases at J, with 8 bases in the middle. From germline, CDR1 is LNHNV and CDR2 YYDKDF (reference sequence). As DNA, the CDR3 is TGTGCCACCAGCAGACTCGGTGTCTACGAGCAGTACTTC. Amino acid sequence: CATSRLGVYEQYF.

This rearrangement joins TRBV5-1 to TRBJ1-1, with D possibly being TRBD1 (5 bases). Trimming pared 3 bases from V and 3 bases from J, leaving 9 bases between. Germline CDR1 reads SGHRS; CDR2 reads YFSETQ. The CDR3 is 13 amino acids. The CDR3 DNA follows: TGCGCCAGCAGCTCCGGGGGGGACACTGAAGCTTTCTTT. The encoded protein is CASSSGGDTEAFF.

This clone was counted a few times. The J gene is TRBJ2-7, the V gene TRBV4-1; TRBD1 aligns across 9 bases. CDR1 and CDR2 from the germline V gene are MGHRA and YSYEKL. The CDR3 totals 13 residues. The trim removed 4 bases at V and 6 bases at J, leaving 4 bases unmatched. The CDR3 bases are TGCGCCAGCAGCCCCGGGACAGGGTTCGAGCAGTACTTC. This sequence encodes CASSPGTGFEQYF.

The chain uses TRBV5-4 and TRBJ2-7; 15 nucleotides match TRBD2. This CDR3 has 17 amino acids. Germline lookup yields CDR1 SGHNT and CDR2 YYREEE (reference sequence). V was pared by 0 bases and J by 2 bases, with 3 bases of the junction left unmatched. The CDR3 region has the DNA TGTGCCAGCAGCTTGGTGGGACTAGCGGGGGGCCCCTACGAGCAGTACTTC. Translated, it gives CASSLVGLAGGPYEQYF.

The V gene is TRBV2, the J gene TRBJ2-5, with a tentative D call TRBD1 (5 bases). The V and J ends lost 8 bases and 5 bases respectively, with 15 bases between them. This CDR3 comprises 13 residues. Germline CDR1 is SNHLY and CDR2 is FYNNEI. The chain's CDR3 is CASCQGPLETQYF. The CDR3 nucleotides are TGTGCCAGCTGCCAGGGCCCGTTGGAGACCCAGTACTTC.